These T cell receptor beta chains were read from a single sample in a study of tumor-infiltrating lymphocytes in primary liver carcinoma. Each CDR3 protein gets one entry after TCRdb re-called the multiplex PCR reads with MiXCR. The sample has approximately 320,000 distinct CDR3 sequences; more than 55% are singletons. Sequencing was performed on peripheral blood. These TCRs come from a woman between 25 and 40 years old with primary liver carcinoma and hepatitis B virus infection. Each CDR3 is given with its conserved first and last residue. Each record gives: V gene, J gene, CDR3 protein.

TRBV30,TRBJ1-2,CAWSVSSPYGYTF
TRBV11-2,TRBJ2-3,CASSLCPPDTQYF
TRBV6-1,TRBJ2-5,CASKSGGLAGYQETQYF
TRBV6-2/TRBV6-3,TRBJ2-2,CASSSLRQGGAGELFF
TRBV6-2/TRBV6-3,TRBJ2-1,CASSYSRGDNEQFF
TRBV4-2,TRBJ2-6,CASSLVSSSGASVLTF
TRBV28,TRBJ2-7,CASSPPGFEQYF
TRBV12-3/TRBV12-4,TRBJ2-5,CAITKGRSRETQYF
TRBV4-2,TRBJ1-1,CASRQVAGQGDTEAFF
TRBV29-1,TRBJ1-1,CSVERFQGDTEAFF
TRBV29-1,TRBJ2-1,CSVVPRDGEYNEQFF
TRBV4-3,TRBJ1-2,CASSQEGTSYGYTF
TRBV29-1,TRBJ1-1,CSVGRRLNIEAFF
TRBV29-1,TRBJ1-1,CSVENLLLDNQLPEAFF
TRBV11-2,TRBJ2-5,CANSPPGTQVGKETQYF
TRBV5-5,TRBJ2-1,CASGLGTSGAKGLNEQFF
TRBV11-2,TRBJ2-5,CGRSLGPGLETQYF
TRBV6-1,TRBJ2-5,CASSEGTQETQYF
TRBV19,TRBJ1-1,CASSVGTANTEAFF
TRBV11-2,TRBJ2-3,CASSQTSGSADTQYF
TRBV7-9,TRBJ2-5,CASVRRGLQETQYF
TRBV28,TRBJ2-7,CASSSSELTGVYEQYF
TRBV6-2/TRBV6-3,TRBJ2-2,CASSTVKAVTGELFF
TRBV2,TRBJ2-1,CASSEDGGWNEQFF
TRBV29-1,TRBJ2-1,CSVEGWTGYNVQSF
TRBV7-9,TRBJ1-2,CARGTSPGQVEGYTF
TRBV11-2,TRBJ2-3,CASSPGVRTDTQYF
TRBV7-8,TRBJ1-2,CASSLAGITYGYTF
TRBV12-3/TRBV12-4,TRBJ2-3,CASMPGEDTQYF
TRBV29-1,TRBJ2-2,CSVEGGTQVTGELFF
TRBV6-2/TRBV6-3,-,CASTQGRSASNQSQYF
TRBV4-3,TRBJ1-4,CASSQTYGGNNEKLFF
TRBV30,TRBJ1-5,CAWSVGSAGKPQHF
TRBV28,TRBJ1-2,CASSSLGPNYGYTF
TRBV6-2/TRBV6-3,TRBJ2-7,CASSFRAYEQYF
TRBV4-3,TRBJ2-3,CASSRPWGGPDTQYF
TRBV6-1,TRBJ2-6,CASSDRVTGANVLTF
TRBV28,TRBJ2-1,CASSLNPGTSGMIAYNEQFF
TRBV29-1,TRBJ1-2,CKVSHSTYGYTF
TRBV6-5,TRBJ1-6,CASSRTPSSYNSPLHF
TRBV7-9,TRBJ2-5,CASSPGRGLRTQETQYF
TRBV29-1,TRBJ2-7,CSAGTSGDYEQYF